The 17 T cell receptor beta chains presented below share a single source sample, sequenced in a study of blood T cells in healthy people across ages (dated by TCRdb to between 2015 and 2017). The library relied on 5' RACE. Instrument on record: Illumina HiSeq 2500. A second PCR of about 6 to 12 cycles was run with a J-beta primer mix and a sample-barcoded 5' primer. Using fastp at Q25 and MiXCR, TCRdb reprocessed the public reads and kept productive beta chains. Rows matching on CDR3 protein sequence are summarized as one entry with the most common DNA and genes. Across this sample there are over 950,000 distinct CDR3 sequences, with roughly two fifths seen only once. Around 13% of the sample is in the top ten clones. The sequenced material came from blood. These receptors were collected from a man aged 18 to 30 in good health.

This clonotype occurred a few times. The rearrangement uses TRBV12-3 or TRBV12-4 and TRBJ1-2; D unresolved. The V end lost 5 bases, the J end lost 0 bases, and 10 bases lay between the germline ends. The CDR3 covers 14 residues. The CDR3 region has the DNA TGTGCCAGCAGTATCAGGATAACTAACTATGGCTACACCTTC. The encoded protein is CASSIRITNYGYTF.

The chain uses TRBV5-6 and TRBJ2-4; the D call may be TRBD1 or TRBD2 (5 bases each). The J call is uncertain, as TRBJ2-7 better fits the DNA end. The CDR3 runs 13 residues. Germline lookup yields CDR1 SGHDT and CDR2 YYEEEE. CDR3: CASSSGRFYEQYF. The CDR3 nucleotides are TGTGCCAGCAGCTCGGGACGGTTCTACGAGCAGTACTTC.

This clonotype appeared a single time. The V gene is TRBV9, the J gene TRBJ1-1; possible D gene TRBD1, 6 bases. V gave up 0 bases and J gave up 3 bases, with 9 bases separating them. Germline V gene lookup returns CDR1 SGDLS and CDR2 YYNGEE. The length of the CDR3 is 14 residues. The CDR3 loop is CASSVGAGDTEAFF. CDR3 bases: TGTGCCAGCAGCGTAGGGGCAGGGGACACTGAAGCTTTCTTT.

This clonotype has only a few counts. The chain couples TRBV6-1 to TRBJ1-5, with TRBD1 matching over 8 bases. The CDR3 runs 17 residues. CDR1 is MNHNS, CDR2 SASEGT, per germline. V dropped 6 bases and J dropped 2; count of bases not matched to a gene: 12. CDR3 amino acids: CASSPSARGLRNQPQHF. DNA of the CDR3: TGTGCCAGCAGCCCCTCCGCCAGGGGGCTTCGCAATCAGCCCCAGCATTTT.

This clonotype appeared a few times. The chain couples TRBV7-6 to TRBJ2-1; D is unclear. The V end lost 0 bases, the J end lost 2 bases, and 5 bases lay between the germline ends. CDR1 is SGHVS, CDR2 FNYEAQ, per germline. The CDR3 consists of 14 residues. Here the CDR3 DNA reads TGTGCCAGCAGCTTAGCGAAGGCCTACAATGAGCAGTTCTTC. Residues: CASSLAKAYNEQFF.

The chain couples TRBV20-1 to TRBJ2-1; 9 nucleotides agree with TRBD1. Trimming removed 3 bases from V and 3 bases from J; junction bases left unmatched: 6. The CDR3 consists of 15 residues. Germline CDR1 and CDR2: DFQATT and SNEGSKA (reference sequence). This CDR3 reads CSARGTGGFYNEQFF. CDR3 DNA sequence: TGCAGTGCTAGGGGTACAGGGGGCTTCTACAATGAGCAGTTCTTC.

In the case of this clonotype: Relative to the germline gene, one junction end is altered; a read error may explain this. This chain connects TRBV20-1 to TRBJ2-1, with a weak D call TRBD2 (5 bases). The CDR3 covers 12 residues. CDR1 and CDR2 from the germline V gene are DFQATT and SNEGSKA (reference sequence). In DNA form, the CDR3 reads TGCGGTGCTAACCCTACGGGAAATGAGCAGTTCTTC. It specifies CGANPTGNEQFF.

This clonotype was observed a few times. The chain has TRBV6-4 and TRBJ1-6; unclear D gene. The V gene lost 5 bases and the J gene lost 8 bases, with 13 bases spanning the gap. Looked up from germline, CDR1 is MRHNA and CDR2 is SNTAGT. This CDR3 spans 14 amino acids. In DNA form, the CDR3 reads TGTGCCAGCAGTTCCGAGAGCTCCTATTCACCCCTCCACTTT. It encodes CASSSESSYSPLHF.

In the case of this clonotype: This clone may be a read error of a much larger clone one base away. V and J are TRBV30 and TRBJ1-5; D call uncertain. The CDR3 covers 15 residues. Germline lookup yields CDR1 GTSNPN and CDR2 SVGIG (reference sequence). In DNA, the CDR3 is TGTGCCTGGTGCCCGGAAGGACGGTCGGATCAGCCCCGGCATTTT. It specifies CAWCPEGRSDQPRHF.

This clonotype was picked up a small number of times. The V and J genes are TRBV7-9 and TRBJ1-2, with a tentative D call TRBD1 (6 bases). Germline CDR1 SEHNR, CDR2 FQNEAQ (reference sequence). Trimming removed 3 bases from V and 2 bases from J, with 10 bases in between. The CDR3 is made up of 14 amino acids. CDR3 loop: CASSFGQRNYGYTF. The CDR3 DNA reads TGTGCCAGCAGCTTCGGACAGCGAAACTATGGCTACACCTTC.

The V and J genes are TRBV6-6 and TRBJ1-1; D is uncertain. There are 15 residues in the CDR3. CDR1 and CDR2 from the germline V gene are MNHNY and SVGAGI (reference sequence). The V end lost 6 bases, the J end lost 0 bases, and 14 bases lay between the germline ends. The CDR3 here is CASSPFGGMNTEAFF. For the CDR3, the DNA is TGTGCCAGCAGCCCCTTTGGAGGTATGAACACTGAAGCTTTCTTT.

This clonotype has only a few counts. This rearrangement joins TRBV20-1 to TRBJ1-2, with D possibly TRBD1 on 5 matching bases. V was cut by 7 bases and J by 4 bases, with 22 bases left in between. This CDR3 spans 15 amino acids. Germline assignment: CDR1 DFQATT and CDR2 SNEGSKA (reference sequence). The CDR3 here is CSVRVPGRPFYGYTF. In DNA, the CDR3 is TGCAGTGTCCGAGTTCCGGGACGCCCGTTCTATGGCTACACCTTC.

This clonotype has more than one count but fewer than ten. The rearrangement uses TRBV20-1 and TRBJ1-5, with D maybe TRBD1 (6 bases). Trimming cost V 3 bases and J 0 bases, with 18 bases left between them. The CDR3 consists of 17 residues. The germline V gene encodes CDR1 DFQATT and CDR2 SNEGSKA (reference sequence). CDR3 loop: CSASSGALRYSNQPQHF. The CDR3 coding sequence is TGCAGTGCTAGTTCAGGGGCCCTCCGATATAGCAATCAGCCCCAGCATTTT.

The chain combines TRBV27 with TRBJ1-1, with 8 nucleotides matching TRBD1. This CDR3 region has 16 residues. J was trimmed by 1 base and V by 4 bases; bases with no gene match: 8. Looked up from germline, CDR1 is MNHEY and CDR2 is SMNVEV (reference sequence). The CDR3 nucleotides read TGTGCCAGCAGTTCACGCAGGGGGCAGGGGAACACTGAAGCTTTCTTT. Protein product: CASSSRRGQGNTEAFF.

The CDR3 loop reads CAWSVPSARGFSFEQYF. For the CDR3, the DNA is TGTGCCTGGAGTGTCCCCTCGGCCCGGGGGTTTTCTTTCGAGCAGTACTTC. V and J are TRBV30 and TRBJ2-7; tentatively, D is TRBD2 (6 bases). The germline CDR1 and CDR2 sequences are GTSNPN and SVGIG (reference sequence). V lost 0 bases to trimming and J lost 6 bases, with 24 bases between them. The CDR3 runs 17 residues.

There are a few counts of this clonotype. The chain joins TRBV6-2 or TRBV6-3 to TRBJ2-1; D is ambiguous. The length of the CDR3 is 17 residues. The ends were cut back, 0 bases at V and 3 bases at J, with 15 bases in the middle. The V gene's germline CDR1 is MNHEY and CDR2 SVGEGT. In DNA, the CDR3 is TGTGCCAGCAGTTACTCCCACGGTGTGCGAGGCTACAATGAGCAGTTCTTC. Its translation: CASSYSHGVRGYNEQFF.

The gene calls are TRBV5-1 and TRBJ2-3; possibly TRBD1 for D (6 bases). The germline V gene encodes CDR1 SGHRS and CDR2 YFSETQ. CDR3 length: 16 amino acids. V lost 4 bases, J lost 0 bases, and 15 bases lay in between. The DNA of the CDR3 is TGCGCCAGCAGCCTTCGGACAGCTTCGAGCACAGATACGCAGTATTTT. Its translation is CASSLRTASSTDTQYF. The variable domain in full, with the rest retrieved from reference TRBV5-1 and TRBJ2-3, is KAGVTQTPRYLIKTRGQQVTLSCSPISGHRSVSWYQQTPGQGLQFLFEYFSETQRNKGNFPGRFSGRQFSNSRSEMNVSTLELGDSALYLCASSLRTASSTDTQYFGPGTRLTVL.